This T cell receptor (beta chain) was profiled in a study of T-cell memory formation after mild COVID-19. Findings of the study overall: Pre-infection memory already had some responding clones, implying cross-reactive memory joined. CD8+ contracting clones occupied EMRA, while CD4+ ones occupied mainly CM and EM. Day 15 to 85 contractors were CD4/CD8 balanced; later expanders leaned CD4+.

The germline V gene encodes CDR1 MDHEN and CDR2 SYDVKM. This CDR3 is built from 15 residues. The V gene lost 5 bases and the J gene lost 3 bases, with 16 bases spanning the gap. Constant-segment-primed 5'RACE gave TCR alpha and TCR beta cDNA libraries with sample barcodes and UMIs. One entry per CDR3 protein results from TCRdb running MiXCR on the 5' RACE reads. In the table there are some 180,000 distinct CDR3 sequences, approximately 17% of which are singletons. This clonotype was recorded a few times. Its antigen is unidentified. This receptor was obtained from a man between 18 and 29 years old who had mild COVID-19 (a few samples of this study predate the infection). Cell type and time point are not known. The material sequenced was PBMCs or a T cell subset sorted from them (not recorded which). This chain connects TRBV28 to TRBJ1-1; no clear D. The CDR3 DNA follows: TGTGCCAGCAGTCCCGATATAAGATGGGACACTGAAGCTTTCTTT. Translating gives CASSPDIRWDTEAFF.